This T cell receptor beta chain was captured by sequencing in a study of shared clonotypes between healthy human individuals. Sequencing used immunoSEQ multiplex PCR; TCRdb keeps in-frame clones, though not all of them. Of 600,000 to 750,000 clones listed, approximately 77% are singletons. This CDR3 region has 13 residues. Germline V CDR1 and CDR2: MDHEN, SYDVKM. Trimming stripped 5 bases from V and 7 bases from J, with 11 bases between. The specimen was memory CD4+ T cells sorted from blood. Regarding subset: CD45RA-negative fraction. This chain links TRBV28 with TRBJ2-2; a weak D match, TRBD1 (5 bases). The sequence was collected from a woman in her 30s in good health. The CDR3 protein is CASSAAGNGELFF. CDR3 nucleotides: TGTGCCAGCAGTGCGGCAGGGAACGGGGAGCTGTTTTTT.